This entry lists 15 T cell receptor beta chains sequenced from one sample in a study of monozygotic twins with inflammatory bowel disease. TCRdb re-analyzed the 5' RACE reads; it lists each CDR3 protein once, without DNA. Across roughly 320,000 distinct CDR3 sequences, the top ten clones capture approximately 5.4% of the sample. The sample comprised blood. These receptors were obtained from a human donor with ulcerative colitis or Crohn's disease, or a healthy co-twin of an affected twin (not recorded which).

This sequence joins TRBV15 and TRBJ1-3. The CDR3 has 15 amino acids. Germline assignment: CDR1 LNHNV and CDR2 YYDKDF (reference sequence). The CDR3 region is CATSSIFLSGNTIYF.

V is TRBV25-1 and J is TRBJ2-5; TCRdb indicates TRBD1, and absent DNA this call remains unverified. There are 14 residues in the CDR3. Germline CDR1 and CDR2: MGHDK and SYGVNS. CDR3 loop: CASGPGTLKETQYF.

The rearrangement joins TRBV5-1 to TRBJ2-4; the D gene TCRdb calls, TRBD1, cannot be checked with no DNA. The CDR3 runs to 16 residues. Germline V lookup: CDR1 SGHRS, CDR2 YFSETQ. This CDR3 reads CASSLDSGGRGDIQYF.

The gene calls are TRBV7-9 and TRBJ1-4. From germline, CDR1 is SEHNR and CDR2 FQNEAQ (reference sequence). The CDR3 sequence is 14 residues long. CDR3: CASSLGTTNEKLFF. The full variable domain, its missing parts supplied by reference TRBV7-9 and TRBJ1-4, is DTGVSQNPRHKITKRGQNVTFRCDPISEHNRLYWYRQTLGQGPEFLTYFQNEAQLEKSRLLSDRFSAERPKGSFSTLEIQRTEQGDSAMYLCASSLGTTNEKLFFGSGTQLSVL.

CDR3 in amino acids: CASSLDPGANVLTF. The chain couples TRBV7-9 to TRBJ2-6. The V gene's germline CDR1 is SEHNR and CDR2 FQNEAQ (reference sequence). The CDR3 loop spans 14 amino acids.

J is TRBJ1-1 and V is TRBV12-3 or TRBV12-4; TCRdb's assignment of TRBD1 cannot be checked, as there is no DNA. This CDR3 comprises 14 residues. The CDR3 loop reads CASSVYRGNTEAFF.

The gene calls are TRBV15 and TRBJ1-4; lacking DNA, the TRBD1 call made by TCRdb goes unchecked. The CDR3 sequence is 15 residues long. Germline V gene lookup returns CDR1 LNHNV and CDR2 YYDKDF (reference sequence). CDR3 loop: CATSSRTGVYEKLFF.

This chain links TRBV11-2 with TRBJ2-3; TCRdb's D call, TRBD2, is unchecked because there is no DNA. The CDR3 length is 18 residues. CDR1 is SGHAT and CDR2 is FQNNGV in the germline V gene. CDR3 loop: CASISNALAGVGGDTQYF.

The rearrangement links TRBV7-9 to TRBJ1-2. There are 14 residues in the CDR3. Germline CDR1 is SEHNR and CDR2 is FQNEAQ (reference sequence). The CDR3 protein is CASSLGWQSYGYTF.

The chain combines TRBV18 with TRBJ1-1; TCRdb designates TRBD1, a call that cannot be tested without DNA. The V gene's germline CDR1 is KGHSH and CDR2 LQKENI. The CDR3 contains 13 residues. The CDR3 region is CASSPSRDTEAFF.

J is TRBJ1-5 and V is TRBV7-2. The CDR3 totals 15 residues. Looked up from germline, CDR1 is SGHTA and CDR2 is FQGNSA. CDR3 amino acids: CASSLAVTENQPQHF.

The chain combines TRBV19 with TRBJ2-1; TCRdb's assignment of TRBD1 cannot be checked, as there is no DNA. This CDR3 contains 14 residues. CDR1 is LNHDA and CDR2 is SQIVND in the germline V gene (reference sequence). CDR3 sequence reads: CASSPRGQGNEQFF.

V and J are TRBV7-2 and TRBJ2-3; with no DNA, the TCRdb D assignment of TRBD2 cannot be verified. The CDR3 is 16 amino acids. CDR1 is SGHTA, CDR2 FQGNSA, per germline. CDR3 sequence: CASSFGTSGPTDTQYF.

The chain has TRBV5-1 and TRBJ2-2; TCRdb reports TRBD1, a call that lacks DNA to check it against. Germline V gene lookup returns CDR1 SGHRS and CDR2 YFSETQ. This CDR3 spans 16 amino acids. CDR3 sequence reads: CASVEIGGLPTGELFF.

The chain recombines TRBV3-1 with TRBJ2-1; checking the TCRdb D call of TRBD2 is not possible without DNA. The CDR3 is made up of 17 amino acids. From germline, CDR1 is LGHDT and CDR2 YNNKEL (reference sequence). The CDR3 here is CTSSPLRTSGAHNEQFF.